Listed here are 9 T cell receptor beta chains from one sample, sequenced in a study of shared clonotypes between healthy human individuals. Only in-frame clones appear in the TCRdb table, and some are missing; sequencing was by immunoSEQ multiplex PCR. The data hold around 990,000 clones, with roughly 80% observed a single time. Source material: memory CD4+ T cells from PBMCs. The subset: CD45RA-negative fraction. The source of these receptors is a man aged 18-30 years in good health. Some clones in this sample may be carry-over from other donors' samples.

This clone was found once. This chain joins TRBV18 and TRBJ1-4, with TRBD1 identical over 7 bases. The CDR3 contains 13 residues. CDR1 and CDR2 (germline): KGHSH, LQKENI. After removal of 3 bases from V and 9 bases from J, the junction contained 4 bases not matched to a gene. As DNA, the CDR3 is TGTGCCAGCTCACCGCCGACAGGGCAAAAACTGTTTTTT. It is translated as CASSPPTGQKLFF. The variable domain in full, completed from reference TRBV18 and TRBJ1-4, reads NAGVMQNPRHLVRRRGQEARLRCSPMKGHSHVYWYRQLPEEGLKFMVYLQKENIIDESGMPKERFSAEFPKEGPSILRIQQVVRGDSAAYFCASSPPTGQKLFFGSGTQLSVL.

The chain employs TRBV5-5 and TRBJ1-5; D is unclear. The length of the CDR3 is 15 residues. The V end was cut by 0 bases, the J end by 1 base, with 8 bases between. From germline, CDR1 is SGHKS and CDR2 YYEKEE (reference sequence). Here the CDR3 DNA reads TGTGCCAGCAGCTTGGACCCTGCCAGCAATCAGCCCCAGCATTTT. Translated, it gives CASSLDPASNQPQHF. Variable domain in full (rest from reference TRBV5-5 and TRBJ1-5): DAGVTQSPTHLIKTRGQQVTLRCSPISGHKSVSWYQQVLGQGPQFIFQYYEKEERGRGNFPDRFSARQFPNYSSELNVNALLLGDSALYLCASSLDPASNQPQHFGDGTRLSIL.

CDR3 loop: CATSRDGVPGNTIYF. The CDR3 DNA follows: TGTGCCACCAGCAGAGATGGGGTACCCGGAAACACCATATATTTT. The V and J genes are TRBV15 and TRBJ1-3; D is undetermined. V was shortened by 0 bases and J by 4 bases, with 10 bases between the two germline ends. The CDR3 runs to 15 residues. Germline CDR1 reads LNHNV; CDR2 reads YYDKDF (reference sequence).

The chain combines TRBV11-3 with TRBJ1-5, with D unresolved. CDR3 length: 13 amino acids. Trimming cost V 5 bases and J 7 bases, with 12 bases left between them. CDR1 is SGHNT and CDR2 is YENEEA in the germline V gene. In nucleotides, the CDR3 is TGTGCCAGCAGCCCTGAATCCCGCCAGCCCCAGCATTTT. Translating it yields CASSPESRQPQHF. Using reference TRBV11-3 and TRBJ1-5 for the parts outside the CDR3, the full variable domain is EAGVVQSPRYKIIEKKQPVAFWCNPISGHNTLYWYLQNLGQGPELLIRYENEEAVDDSQLPKDRFSAERLKGVDSTLKIQPAELGDSAVYLCASSPESRQPQHFGDGTRLSIL.

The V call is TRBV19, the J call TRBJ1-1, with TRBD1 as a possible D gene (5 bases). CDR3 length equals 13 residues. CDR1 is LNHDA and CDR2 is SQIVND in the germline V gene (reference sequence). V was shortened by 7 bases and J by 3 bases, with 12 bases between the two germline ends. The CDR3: CASKGSSYTEAFF. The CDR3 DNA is TGTGCCAGTAAGGGGAGTTCTTACACTGAAGCTTTCTTT. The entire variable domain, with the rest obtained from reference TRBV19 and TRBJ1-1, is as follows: DGGITQSPKYLFRKEGQNVTLSCEQNLNHDAMYWYRQDPGQGLRLIYYSQIVNDFQKGDIAEGYSVSREKKESFPLTVTSAQKNPTAFYLCASKGSSYTEAFFGQGTRLTVV.

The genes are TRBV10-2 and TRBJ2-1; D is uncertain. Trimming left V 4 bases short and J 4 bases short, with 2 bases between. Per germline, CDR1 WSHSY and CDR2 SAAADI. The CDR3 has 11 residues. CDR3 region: CASSVYNEQFF. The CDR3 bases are TGCGCCAGCAGTGTTTACAATGAGCAGTTCTTC.

CDR3 DNA: TGTGCCAGCAGCTTCGGACAGGGGACCGGGGAGCTGTTTTTT. As protein: CASSFGQGTGELFF. The chain recombines TRBV7-3 with TRBJ2-2; 9 bases are a match to TRBD1. Looked up from germline, CDR1 is SGHTA and CDR2 is FQGTGA. The CDR3 runs 14 residues. V shed 3 bases and J 5 bases; nucleotides not matched to a gene: 1.

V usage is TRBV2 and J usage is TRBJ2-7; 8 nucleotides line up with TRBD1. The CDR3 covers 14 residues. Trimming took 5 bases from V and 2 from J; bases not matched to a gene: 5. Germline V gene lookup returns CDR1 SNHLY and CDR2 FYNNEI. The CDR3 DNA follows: TGTGCCAGCAGTCGACAGGGGACCACCTACGAGCAGTACTTC. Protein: CASSRQGTTYEQYF.

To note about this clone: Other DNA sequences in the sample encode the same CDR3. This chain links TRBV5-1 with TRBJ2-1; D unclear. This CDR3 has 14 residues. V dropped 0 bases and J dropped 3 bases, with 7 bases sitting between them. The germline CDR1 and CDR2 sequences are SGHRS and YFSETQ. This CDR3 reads CASSLGSGYNEQFF. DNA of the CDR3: TGCGCCAGCAGCTTGGGTTCCGGCTACAATGAGCAGTTCTTC.